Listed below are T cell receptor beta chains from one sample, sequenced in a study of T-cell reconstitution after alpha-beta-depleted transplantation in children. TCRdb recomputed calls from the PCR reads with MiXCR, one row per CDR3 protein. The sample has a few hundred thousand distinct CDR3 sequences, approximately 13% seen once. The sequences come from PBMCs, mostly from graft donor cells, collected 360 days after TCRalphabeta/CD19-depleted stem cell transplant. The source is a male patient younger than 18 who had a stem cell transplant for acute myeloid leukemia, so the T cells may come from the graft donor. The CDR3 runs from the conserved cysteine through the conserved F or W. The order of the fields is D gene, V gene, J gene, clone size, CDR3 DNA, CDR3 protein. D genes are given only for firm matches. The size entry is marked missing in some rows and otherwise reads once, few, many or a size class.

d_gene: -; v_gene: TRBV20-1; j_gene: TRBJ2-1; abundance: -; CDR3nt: TGCAGTGCTAGAGTTTTACGGCAAAGCTCCTACAATGAGCAGTTCTTC; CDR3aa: CSARVLRQSSYNEQFF
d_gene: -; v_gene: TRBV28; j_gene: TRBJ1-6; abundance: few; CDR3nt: TGTGCCAGCAGCCTATCGGGGGCTGGGAATTCACCCCTCCACTTT; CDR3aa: CASSLSGAGNSPLHF
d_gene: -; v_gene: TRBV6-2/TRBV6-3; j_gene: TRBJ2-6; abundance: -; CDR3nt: TGTGCCACACGTTCGAGGCCCAACTCTGGGGCCAACGTCCTGACTTTC; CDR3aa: CATRSRPNSGANVLTF
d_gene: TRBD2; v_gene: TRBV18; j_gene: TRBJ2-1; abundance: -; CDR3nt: TGTGCCAGCTCCCCGCGGGAGGTGGTCGTCGGGAATGAGCAGTTCTTC; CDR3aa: CASSPREVVVGNEQFF
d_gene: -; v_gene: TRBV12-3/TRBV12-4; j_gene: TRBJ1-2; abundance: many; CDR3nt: TGTGCCAGCAGCCTAGGGGTGGGCTACACCTTC; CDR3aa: CASSLGVGYTF
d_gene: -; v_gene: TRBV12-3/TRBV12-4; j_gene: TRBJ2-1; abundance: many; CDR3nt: TGTGCCAGCACCCCTTCTCGGCGGGCGATTGGCAATGAGCAGTTCTTC; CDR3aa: CASTPSRRAIGNEQFF
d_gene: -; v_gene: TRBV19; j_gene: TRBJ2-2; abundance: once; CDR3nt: TGTGCCAGTATTACAAGGACCGGGGAGCTGTTTTTT; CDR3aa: CASITRTGELFF
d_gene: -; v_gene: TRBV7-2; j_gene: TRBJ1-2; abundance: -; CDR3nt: TGTGCCAGCAGCGCCGACACGCTCTATGGCTACACCTTC; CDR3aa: CASSADTLYGYTF
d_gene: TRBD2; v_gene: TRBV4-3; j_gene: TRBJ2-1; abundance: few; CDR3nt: TGCGCCAGCAGCCAAGAAGGGACTACCTCCTACAATGAGCAGTTCTTC; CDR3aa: CASSQEGTTSYNEQFF
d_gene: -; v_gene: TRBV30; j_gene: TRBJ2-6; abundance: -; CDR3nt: TGTGCCGGCGGGCCTGGGGCCAACGTCCTGACTTTC; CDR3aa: CAGGPGANVLTF
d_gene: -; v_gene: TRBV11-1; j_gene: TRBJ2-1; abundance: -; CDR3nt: TGTGCCAGCAGCCCCCAGACCGGGCGAGAGCAGTTCTTC; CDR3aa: CASSPQTGREQFF
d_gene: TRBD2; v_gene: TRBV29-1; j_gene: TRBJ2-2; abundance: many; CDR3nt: TGCAGCGTTGTAACTAGCGGGAGTAGGTACACCGGGGAGCTGTTTTTT; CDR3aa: CSVVTSGSRYTGELFF
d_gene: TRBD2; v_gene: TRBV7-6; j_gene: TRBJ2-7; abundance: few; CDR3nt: TGTGCCAGCAGCCCAGCGCTAGCGGGATCCCCCGGGTACGAGCAGTACTTC; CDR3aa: CASSPALAGSPGYEQYF
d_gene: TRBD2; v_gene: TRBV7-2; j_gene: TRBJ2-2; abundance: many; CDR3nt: TGTGCCAGCAGCTTAGGACTAGCGCTAAGCACCGGGGAGCTGTTTTTT; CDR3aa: CASSLGLALSTGELFF
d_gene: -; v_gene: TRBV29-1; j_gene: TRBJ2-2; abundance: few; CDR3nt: TGCAGCGTGTGGGACGGCACCGGGGAGCTGTTTTTT; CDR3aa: CSVWDGTGELFF
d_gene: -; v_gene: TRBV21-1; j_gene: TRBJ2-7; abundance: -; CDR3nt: TGTGCCAGCAGCAAAGGCCTCAGGGAGGCCCAGCGGGAGGCAGAAGACTACTACGAGCAGTACTTC; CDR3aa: CASSKGLREAQREAEDYYEQYF
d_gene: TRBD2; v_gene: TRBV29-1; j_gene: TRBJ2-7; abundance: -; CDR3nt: TGCAGCGTTGTCCCGGCTAGCGGGAGGGCCGGGTCCTACGAGCAGTACTTC; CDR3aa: CSVVPASGRAGSYEQYF
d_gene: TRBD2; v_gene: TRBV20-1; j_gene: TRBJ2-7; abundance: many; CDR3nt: TGCAGTGCTAGAGATACTAGCGGTTACTACGAGCAGTACTTC; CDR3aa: CSARDTSGYYEQYF
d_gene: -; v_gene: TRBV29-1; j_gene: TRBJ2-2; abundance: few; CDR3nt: TGCAGCGTTGGGGGACGGAGTTCCGGGGAGCTGTTTTTT; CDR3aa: CSVGGRSSGELFF
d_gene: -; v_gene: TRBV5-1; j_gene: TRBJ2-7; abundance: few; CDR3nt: TGCGCCAGCAGCTTGGGCGCGGTCCTAAAGGACGAGCAGTACTTC; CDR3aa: CASSLGAVLKDEQYF
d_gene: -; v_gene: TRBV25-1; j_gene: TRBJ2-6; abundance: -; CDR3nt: TGTGCCAGCAGTGAATATAGGGTCTGGGAATCTGGGGCCAACGTCCTGACTTTC; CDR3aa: CASSEYRVWESGANVLTF
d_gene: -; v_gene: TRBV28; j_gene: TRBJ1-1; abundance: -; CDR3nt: TGTGCCAGCAGTTCCCTGTTTGGCTCCTACACTGAAGCTTTCTTT; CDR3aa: CASSSLFGSYTEAFF
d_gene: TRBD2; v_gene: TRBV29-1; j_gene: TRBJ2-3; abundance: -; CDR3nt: TGCAGCCCCGTCCAGCGGGAGGGATGGGGCACAGATACGCAGTATTTT; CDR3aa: CSPVQREGWGTDTQYF
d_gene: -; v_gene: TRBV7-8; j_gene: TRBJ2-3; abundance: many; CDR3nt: TGTGCCAGCGGTACCCGCGTCGGATCGCAGTATTTT; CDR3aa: CASGTRVGSQYF
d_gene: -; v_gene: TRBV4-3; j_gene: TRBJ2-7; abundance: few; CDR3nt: TGCGCCAGCAGCCAAGATTCGGACAGCCCCTACGAGCAGTACTTC; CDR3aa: CASSQDSDSPYEQYF
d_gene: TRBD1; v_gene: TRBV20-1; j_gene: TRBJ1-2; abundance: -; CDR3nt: TGCTGTGCTTCCACAGGGGGCGGACTCCCAAGCTATGGCTACACCTTC; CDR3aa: CCASTGGGLPSYGYTF
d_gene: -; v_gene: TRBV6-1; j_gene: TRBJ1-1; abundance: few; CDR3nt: TGTGCCAGCACTCCCTTTGGGGGGTTATCGAACACTGAAGCTTTCTTT; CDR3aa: CASTPFGGLSNTEAFF
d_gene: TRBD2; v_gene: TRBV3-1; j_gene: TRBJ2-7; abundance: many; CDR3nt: TGTGCCAGCAGCCAAGGAGCGGGAGGGCCAGTACAGTACTTC; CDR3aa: CASSQGAGGPVQYF
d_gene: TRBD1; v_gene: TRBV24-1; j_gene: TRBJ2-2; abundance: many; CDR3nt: TGTGCCACCAAGGACACAGGGCAGGGGGACACCGGGGAGCTGTTTTTT; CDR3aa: CATKDTGQGDTGELFF
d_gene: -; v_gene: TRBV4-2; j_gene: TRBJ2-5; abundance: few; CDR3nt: TGTGCCAGCAGCCAAGACCTTCGACGGGAGACCCAGTACTTC; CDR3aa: CASSQDLRRETQYF
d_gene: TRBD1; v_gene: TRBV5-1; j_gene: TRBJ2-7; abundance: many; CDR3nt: TGCGCCAGCAGCCAACCGGGACAGGGCTACGAGCAGTACTTC; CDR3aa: CASSQPGQGYEQYF
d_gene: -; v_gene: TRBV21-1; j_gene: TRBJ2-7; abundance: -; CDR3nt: TGTGCCAGCATCTCAACACCTATATTTCCGGGAACTGAAGCCTCCGACCACGAGCAGTACTTC; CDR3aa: CASISTPIFPGTEASDHEQYF
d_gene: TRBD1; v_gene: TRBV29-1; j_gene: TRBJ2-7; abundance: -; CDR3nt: TGCAGCGTCTTCCGACAGGGGGCCTACGAGCAGTACTTC; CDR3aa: CSVFRQGAYEQYF
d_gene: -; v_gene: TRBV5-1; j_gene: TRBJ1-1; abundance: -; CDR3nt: TGCGCCAGCAGCGCCACAGGGTTCGAAGCTTTCTTT; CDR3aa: CASSATGFEAFF
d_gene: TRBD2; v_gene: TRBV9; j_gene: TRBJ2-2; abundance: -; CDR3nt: TGTGCCAGCAGCGTCCCTGGGGCTAGCGGGAAACGCACCGGGGAGCTGTTTTTT; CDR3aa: CASSVPGASGKRTGELFF
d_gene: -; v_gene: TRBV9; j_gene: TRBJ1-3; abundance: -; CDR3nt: TGTGCCAGCAGCGTAGCTCTACAGATCTCTGGAAACACCATATATTTT; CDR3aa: CASSVALQISGNTIYF
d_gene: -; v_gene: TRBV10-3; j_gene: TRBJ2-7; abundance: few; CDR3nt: TGTGCCATCAGTGAGTCTAGTCTACCCGAGCAGTACTTC; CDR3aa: CAISESSLPEQYF
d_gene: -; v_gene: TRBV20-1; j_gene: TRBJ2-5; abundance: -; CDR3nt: TGCAGTGCTACAGCGGCGGAGACCCAGTACTTC; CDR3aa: CSATAAETQYF
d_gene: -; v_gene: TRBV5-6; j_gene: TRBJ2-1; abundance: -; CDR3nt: TGTGCCACCCGGAGGGTGGGAGAATCCTACAATGAGCAGTTCTTC; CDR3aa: CATRRVGESYNEQFF
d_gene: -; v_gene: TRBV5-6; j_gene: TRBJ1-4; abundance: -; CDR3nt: TGTGCCAGCAGCTCCGACAGTCTTGAAAAACTGTTTTTT; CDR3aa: CASSSDSLEKLFF
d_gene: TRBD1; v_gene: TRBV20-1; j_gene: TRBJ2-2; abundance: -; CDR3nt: TGCAGTGCACCGGGACAGGGCACCGGGGAGCTGTTTTTT; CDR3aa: CSAPGQGTGELFF
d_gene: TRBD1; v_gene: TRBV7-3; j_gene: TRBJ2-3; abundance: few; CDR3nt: TGTGCCAGCAGCCCAAAGACAGGGGGAGCAGATACGCAGTATTTT; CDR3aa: CASSPKTGGADTQYF
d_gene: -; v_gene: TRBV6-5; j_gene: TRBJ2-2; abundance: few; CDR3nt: TGTGCCAGCAGTTACTCCGGCGGGGAGCTGTTTTTT; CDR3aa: CASSYSGGELFF
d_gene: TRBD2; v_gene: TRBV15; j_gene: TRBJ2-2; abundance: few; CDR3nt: TGTGCCACCAGCAGAGCCGGGGGGATCACCGGGGAGCTGTTTTTT; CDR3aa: CATSRAGGITGELFF
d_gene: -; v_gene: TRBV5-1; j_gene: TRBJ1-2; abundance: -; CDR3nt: TGCGCCAGCAGCTTACGGGCCAATAACTATGGCTACACCTTC; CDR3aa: CASSLRANNYGYTF